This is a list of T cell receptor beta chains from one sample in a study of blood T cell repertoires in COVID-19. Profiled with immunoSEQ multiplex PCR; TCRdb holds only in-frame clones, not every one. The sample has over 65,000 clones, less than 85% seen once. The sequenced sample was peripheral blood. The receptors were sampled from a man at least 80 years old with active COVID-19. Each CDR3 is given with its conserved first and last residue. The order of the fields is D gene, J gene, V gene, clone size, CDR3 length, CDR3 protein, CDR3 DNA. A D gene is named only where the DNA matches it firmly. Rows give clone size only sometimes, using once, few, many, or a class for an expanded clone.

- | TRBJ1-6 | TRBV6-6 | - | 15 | CASSYVESSNSPLHF | TGTGCCAGCAGTTACGTAGAGAGCTCTAATTCACCCCTCCACTTT
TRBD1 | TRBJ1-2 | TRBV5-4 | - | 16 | CASSLAQGAANYGYTF | TGTGCCAGCAGCTTGGCACAGGGGGCGGCTAACTATGGCTACACCTTC
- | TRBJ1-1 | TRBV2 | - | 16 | CASSELAGALNTEAFF | TGTGCCAGCAGTGAGTTGGCAGGCGCCTTGAACACTGAAGCTTTCTTT
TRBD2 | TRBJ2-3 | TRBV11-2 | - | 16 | CASSSGLAGGPDTQYF | TGTGCCAGCAGCTCTGGACTAGCGGGGGGACCAGATACGCAGTATTTT
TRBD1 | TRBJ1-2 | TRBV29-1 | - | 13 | CSVGQGRDYGYTF | TGCAGCGTTGGACAGGGCCGTGACTATGGCTACACCTTC
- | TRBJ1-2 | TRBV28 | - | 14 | CASRPHAGSGGYTF | TGTGCCAGCAGGCCCCACGCCGGGTCTGGTGGCTACACCTTC
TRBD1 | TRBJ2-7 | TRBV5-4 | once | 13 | CASSLDRGFEQYF | TGTGCCAGCAGCTTGGACAGGGGGTTCGAGCAGTACTTC
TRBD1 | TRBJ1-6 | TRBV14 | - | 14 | CASSQDRGISPLHF | TGTGCCAGCAGCCAAGACAGGGGGATTTCACCCCTCCACTTT
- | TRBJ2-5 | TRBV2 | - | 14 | CASSEALTGETQYF | TGTGCCAGCAGTGAAGCGCTTACGGGGGAGACCCAGTACTTC
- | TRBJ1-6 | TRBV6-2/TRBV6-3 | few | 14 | CASSYRQSGSPLHF | TGTGCCAGCAGTTACAGACAGAGTGGTTCACCCCTCCACTTT
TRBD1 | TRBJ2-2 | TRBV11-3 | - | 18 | CASSWKTGDHSDTGELFF | TGTGCCAGCAGCTGGAAGACAGGGGATCACTCGGACACCGGGGAGCTGTTTTTT
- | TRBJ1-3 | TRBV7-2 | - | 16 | CASSFVGTGAGNTIYF | TGTGCCAGCAGCTTCGTCGGGACGGGAGCTGGAAACACCATATATTTT
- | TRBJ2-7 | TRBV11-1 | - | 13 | CASSSPRTWEQYF | TGTGCCAGCAGCTCACCCCGGACTTGGGAGCAGTACTTC
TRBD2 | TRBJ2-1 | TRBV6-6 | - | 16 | CASRPSLWEGRNEQFF | TGTGCCAGCAGGCCTAGCTTGTGGGAGGGCAGGAATGAGCAGTTCTTC